A single sample gave rise to the 23 T cell receptor beta chains below, sequenced in a study of T-cell reconstitution after alpha-beta-depleted transplantation in children. The authors prepared the TCRbeta library with unique molecular identifiers. TCRdb analysed the PCR reads with MiXCR anew, one entry per CDR3 protein. The sample holds 450,000 to 600,000 distinct CDR3 sequences, approximately 16% seen once. Sample: PBMCs from the stem cell graft donor, taken from the stem cell graft. All receptors come from a human donor who donated a stem cell graft to a child with acute lymphoblastic leukemia.

The table lists this clonotype with many counts. The V gene is TRBV5-1, the J gene TRBJ1-1; D might be TRBD1 (6 bases). The V gene's germline CDR1 is SGHRS and CDR2 YFSETQ. V lost 4 bases and J 6 bases, leaving 19 bases between the germline ends. CDR3 size: 15 residues. This chain's CDR3 is CASSPLQGGGAEAFF. As DNA, the CDR3 is TGCGCCAGCAGCCCACTACAGGGCGGGGGCGCTGAAGCTTTCTTT. The variable domain in full, with the rest retrieved from reference TRBV5-1 and TRBJ1-1, is KAGVTQTPRYLIKTRGQQVTLSCSPISGHRSVSWYQQTPGQGLQFLFEYFSETQRNKGNFPGRFSGRQFSNSRSEMNVSTLELGDSALYLCASSPLQGGGAEAFFGQGTRLTVV.

This clonotype turned up a few times. The chain is built from TRBV10-2 and TRBJ1-6; 9 bases agree with TRBD1. The CDR3 has 16 residues. Germline lookup yields CDR1 WSHSY and CDR2 SAAADI. V dropped 2 bases and J dropped 6; count of bases not matched to a gene: 5. The CDR3 nucleotides are TGCGCCAGCAGTGAGAGGACAGGGGCTTTTAATTCACCCCTCCACTTT. This codes for CASSERTGAFNSPLHF.

There are a few counts of this clonotype. The chain uses TRBV20-1 and TRBJ1-1; a possible D gene is TRBD1 (5 bases). CDR1 is DFQATT, CDR2 SNEGSKA, per germline (reference sequence). The germline V and J ends were trimmed by 1 base and 4 bases, with 13 bases remaining between them. CDR3 length: 14 residues. For the CDR3, the DNA is TGCAGTGCTAGAGTCAGCACAGGCGGCACTGAAGCTTTCTTT. This translates into CSARVSTGGTEAFF.

The chain couples TRBV27 to TRBJ1-1; D uncertain. The CDR3 is made up of 14 amino acids. Germline CDR1 reads MNHEY; CDR2 reads SMNVEV (reference sequence). Deletions cut 4 bases from V and 10 bases from J, with 19 bases between. The CDR3 DNA is TGTGCCAGCAGTTCCCGCGCGGGAACCGGAGGAGCTTTCTTT. Its protein is CASSSRAGTGGAFF.

The chain uses TRBV5-1 and TRBJ1-2; D uncertain. V shed 2 bases and J shed 2 bases, with 4 bases lying between them. The CDR3 consists of 12 residues. Germline V lookup: CDR1 SGHRS, CDR2 YFSETQ. CDR3 sequence (DNA): TGCGCCAGCAGCTTCCAAAACTATGGCTACACCTTC. Encoded protein: CASSFQNYGYTF.

The chain joins TRBV4-1 to TRBJ2-3; no firm D call. With 4 bases removed from V and 2 bases from J, the gap between germline ends came to 13 bases. This CDR3 has 15 residues. Germline CDR1 and CDR2: MGHRA and YSYEKL. CDR3 nucleotides: TGCGCCAGCAGCCGATACGCGCAGACCACAGATACGCAGTATTTT. It yields the protein CASSRYAQTTDTQYF.

The sample holds a few counts of this clonotype. The chain joins TRBV29-1 to TRBJ2-3; D is perhaps TRBD1 (5 bases). This CDR3 spans 14 amino acids. The germline V gene has CDR1 SQVTM and CDR2 ANQGSEA. The V gene lost 5 bases and the J gene lost 5 bases, with 17 bases spanning the gap. The CDR3 bases are TGCAGCGTTCTAAGCGCAGGGTTGGTAGATACGCAGTATTTT. Encoded protein: CSVLSAGLVDTQYF.

This clonotype turned up a few times. Germline is not matched at one junction end, which may reflect a read error. This chain joins TRBV5-1 and TRBJ2-7, with D uncertain. The germline V gene has CDR1 SGHRS and CDR2 YFSETQ. The CDR3 is 15 amino acids. CDR3 loop: CASSSSGRLSHGRNF. In DNA form, the CDR3 reads TGCGCCAGCAGCTCGAGTGGCAGGCTCTCCCACGGTAGGAACTTC.

J is TRBJ2-5 and V is TRBV29-1; perhaps TRBD1 as D (6 bases). Germline CDR1 reads SQVTM; CDR2 reads ANQGSEA. The V and J ends lost 4 bases and 4 bases respectively, with 10 bases between them. This CDR3 has 12 amino acids. CDR3 sequence: CSVGPGAETQYF. CDR3 bases: TGCAGCGTTGGGCCAGGGGCAGAGACCCAGTACTTC.

V and J are TRBV29-1 and TRBJ2-7; D may be TRBD1 (5 bases). The CDR3 extends over 15 amino acids. Trimming removed 3 bases at V and 1 base at J, with 16 bases between. The germline gives CDR1 SQVTM, CDR2 ANQGSEA. Written as DNA, the CDR3 is TGCAGCGTTGAGGGGCGAGTTCAGGGATCCTACGAGCAGTACTTC. It yields the protein CSVEGRVQGSYEQYF.

The V call is TRBV20-1, the J call TRBJ2-2; perhaps TRBD2 as D (6 bases). The germline V gene has CDR1 DFQATT and CDR2 SNEGSKA (reference sequence). V was pared by 0 bases and J by 5 bases, with 10 bases between. This CDR3 region has 14 residues. Here the CDR3 reads CSARDGRETGELFF. The CDR3 bases are TGCAGTGCTAGAGACGGGAGAGAGACCGGGGAGCTGTTTTTT.

J is TRBJ2-7 and V is TRBV28; the D is unclear. Germline CDR1 reads MDHEN; CDR2 reads SYDVKM. V shed 2 bases and J shed 6 bases, with 14 bases lying between them. The CDR3 spans 14 residues. The CDR3 DNA reads as TGTGCCAGCAGTTTAGGGCCGGGTCGCGTCGAGCAGTACTTC. This encodes CASSLGPGRVEQYF.

This clonotype showed up just a few times. The chain has TRBV9 and TRBJ2-1; 8 bases fit TRBD2. After removal of 3 bases from V and 4 bases from J, the junction contained 12 bases not matched to a gene. Germline-derived CDR1 and CDR2 are SGDLS and YYNGEE. The CDR3 length is 17 residues. CDR3 residues: CASSGPTSGRKYNEQFF. The DNA of the CDR3 is TGTGCCAGCAGCGGGCCCACTAGCGGCCGAAAGTACAATGAGCAGTTCTTC.

There are a few counts of this clonotype. The chain uses TRBV6-1 and TRBJ2-2, with TRBD1 identical over 7 bases. Trimming removed 6 bases from V and 0 bases from J; junction bases left unmatched: 4. Germline V gene lookup returns CDR1 MNHNS and CDR2 SASEGT. This CDR3 has 15 residues. CDR3 region: CASRQGSANTGELFF. The CDR3 DNA is TGTGCCAGCAGACAGGGGAGCGCGAACACCGGGGAGCTGTTTTTT.

The chain joins TRBV18 to TRBJ2-7; 7 bases align to TRBD2. This CDR3 is 16 amino acids long. V gave up 2 bases and J gave up 3 bases; unmatched junction bases: 10. Germline CDR1 KGHSH, CDR2 LQKENI. This CDR3 reads CASSPIAVAGSYEQYF. Written as DNA, the CDR3 is TGTGCCAGCTCACCAATTGCGGTAGCGGGTAGCTACGAGCAGTACTTC. Full variable domain (remainder filled in from reference TRBV18 and TRBJ2-7): NAGVMQNPRHLVRRRGQEARLRCSPMKGHSHVYWYRQLPEEGLKFMVYLQKENIIDESGMPKERFSAEFPKEGPSILRIQQVVRGDSAAYFCASSPIAVAGSYEQYFGPGTRLTVT.

This chain links TRBV6-1 with TRBJ2-7, with no clear D. CDR1 MNHNS and CDR2 SASEGT come from the germline V gene. V lost 2 bases and J 7 bases, leaving 3 bases between the germline ends. The CDR3 is 10 residues long. The CDR3: CASSEMEQYF. As DNA, the CDR3 is TGTGCCAGCAGTGAAATGGAGCAGTACTTC.

This clonotype was detected only a few times. V gene TRBV5-1 combines with J gene TRBJ2-7; D unclear. The CDR3 is 13 residues long. The germline CDR1 and CDR2 sequences are SGHRS and YFSETQ. V gave up 0 bases and J gave up 4 bases, with 8 bases separating them. The CDR3 DNA sequence: TGCGCCAGCAGCTTGGGTGTCAATTACGAGCAGTACTTC. Amino acid sequence: CASSLGVNYEQYF. Full variable domain (missing parts from reference TRBV5-1 and TRBJ2-7): KAGVTQTPRYLIKTRGQQVTLSCSPISGHRSVSWYQQTPGQGLQFLFEYFSETQRNKGNFPGRFSGRQFSNSRSEMNVSTLELGDSALYLCASSLGVNYEQYFGPGTRLTVT.

The table lists this clonotype with a few counts. V is TRBV7-8 and J is TRBJ2-7; 13 positions agree with TRBD2. The CDR3 covers 18 residues. Unmatched junction bases numbered 19, after V lost 5 bases and J lost 9 bases. Germline V gene data show CDR1 as SGHVS and CDR2 as FQNEAQ. CDR3 residues: CASSETGGGLAGELGQYF. CDR3 coding DNA: TGTGCCAGCAGCGAGACAGGGGGCGGACTAGCGGGAGAGCTGGGGCAGTACTTC.

This clonotype was seen only once. The chain's CDR3 is CASSLELAPYTQYF. The CDR3 nucleotides read TGTGCCAGCAGTTTGGAACTAGCGCCTTATACGCAGTATTTT. The chain combines TRBV27 with TRBJ2-3; 7 bases fit TRBD2. J gave up 7 bases and V 3 bases, and 7 bases lay outside the gene matches. The CDR3 loop spans 14 amino acids. The V gene's germline CDR1 is MNHEY and CDR2 SMNVEV (reference sequence).

The J gene is TRBJ2-1, the V gene TRBV7-9; possible D gene TRBD2, 5 bases. Trimming removed 1 base at V and 8 bases at J, with 12 bases between. Germline loops: CDR1 SEHNR, CDR2 FQNEAQ (reference sequence). The CDR3 covers 14 residues. DNA for the CDR3: TGTGCCAGCAGCTTAGGACTACAAGTGGATGAGCAGTTCTTC. Protein sequence: CASSLGLQVDEQFF.

The V and J genes are TRBV4-1 and TRBJ1-4; tentative D call: TRBD1 (5 bases). Per germline, CDR1 MGHRA and CDR2 YSYEKL. The CDR3 loop spans 15 amino acids. V was clipped by 3 bases and J by 5 bases, with 13 bases between them. DNA for the CDR3: TGCGCCAGCAGCCAGGTGCAGGGTGTAAATGAAAAACTGTTTTTT. Encoded protein: CASSQVQGVNEKLFF.

This chain connects TRBV9 to TRBJ1-5, with D possibly matching TRBD1 (5 bases). CDR3 length equals 15 residues. Germline values: CDR1 SGDLS, CDR2 YYNGEE. The ends were cut back, 0 bases at V and 3 bases at J, with 10 bases in the middle. This chain's CDR3 is CASSVAGHLNQPQHF. CDR3 sequence (DNA): TGTGCCAGCAGCGTAGCCGGACACCTCAATCAGCCCCAGCATTTT.

The chain combines TRBV11-2 with TRBJ2-1; D unresolved. There are 16 residues in the CDR3. CDR1 and CDR2 (germline): SGHAT, FQNNGV. The ends were cut back, 0 bases at V and 0 bases at J, with 9 bases in the middle. CDR3 DNA sequence: TGTGCCAGCAGCTTAGACCTGAGGAGCTCCTACAATGAGCAGTTCTTC. Protein: CASSLDLRSSYNEQFF. Complete variable domain (other parts from reference TRBV11-2 and TRBJ2-1): EAGVAQSPRYKIIEKRQSVAFWCNPISGHATLYWYQQILGQGPKLLIQFQNNGVVDDSQLPKDRFSAERLKGVDSTLKIQPAKLEDSAVYLCASSLDLRSSYNEQFFGPGTRLTVL.